This TCR beta chain is drawn from a study of T cell changes during pregnancy in multiple sclerosis. The data were produced by immunoSEQ multiplex PCR, yet TCRdb's version contains in-frame clones alone and is incomplete. Here the sample spans 100,000 or so clones, roughly 92% being singletons. Germline V gene sequence: CDR1 SQVTM, CDR2 ANQGSEA. CDR3 length equals 13 residues. Trimming left V 1 base short and J 3 bases short, with 9 bases between. The sequenced sample was peripheral blood, obtained after pregnancy. This clonotype originated in a female donor with multiple sclerosis, enrolled in a pregnancy study. The V call is TRBV29-1, the J call TRBJ1-1; D might be TRBD1 (5 bases). The CDR3 nucleotides read TGCAGCGTTGAAGGGGGCTGGGACACTGAAGCTTTCTTT. It codes for CSVEGGWDTEAFF.